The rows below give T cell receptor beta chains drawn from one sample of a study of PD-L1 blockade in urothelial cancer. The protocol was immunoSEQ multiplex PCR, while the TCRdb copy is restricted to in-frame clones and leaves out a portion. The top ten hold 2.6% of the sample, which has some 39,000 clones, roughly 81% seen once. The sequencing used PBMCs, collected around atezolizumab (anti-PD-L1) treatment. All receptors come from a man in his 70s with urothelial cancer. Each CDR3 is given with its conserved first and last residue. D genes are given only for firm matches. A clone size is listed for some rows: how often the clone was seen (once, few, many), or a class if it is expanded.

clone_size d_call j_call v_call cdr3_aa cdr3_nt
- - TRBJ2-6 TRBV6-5 CASSYPAGPGANVLTF TGTGCCAGCAGTTACCCGGCAGGGCCGGGGGCCAACGTCCTGACTTTC
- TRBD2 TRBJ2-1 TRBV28 CASTPVVPSGMDEQFF TGTGCCAGCACCCCAGTGGTTCCTAGCGGGATGGATGAGCAGTTCTTC
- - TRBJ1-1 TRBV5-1 CASSLEGVPNTEAFF TGCGCCAGCAGCTTGGAGGGGGTACCGAACACTGAAGCTTTCTTT
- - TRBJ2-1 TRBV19 CASSRSGGNEQFF TGTGCCAGTAGTCGTAGCGGAGGGAATGAGCAGTTCTTC
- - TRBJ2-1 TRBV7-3 CASSLYGDEQFF TGTGCCAGCAGCCTTTACGGGGATGAGCAGTTCTTC
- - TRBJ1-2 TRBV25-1 CASKESQGPPRSYGYTF TGTGCCAGCAAAGAGAGCCAGGGTCCCCCACGGAGTTATGGCTACACCTTC
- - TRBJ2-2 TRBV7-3 CASSLWGRANTGELFF TGTGCCAGCAGCTTATGGGGCAGGGCGAACACCGGGGAGCTGTTTTTT
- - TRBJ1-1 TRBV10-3 CAISDPPTVTEAFF TGTGCCATCAGTGATCCCCCAACAGTCACTGAAGCTTTCTTT
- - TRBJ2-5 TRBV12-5 CASGADTQETQYF TGTGCTAGTGGTGCAGACACCCAAGAGACCCAGTACTTC
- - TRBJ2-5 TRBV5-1 CASSPGQETQYF TGCGCCAGCAGCCCAGGTCAAGAGACCCAGTACTTC
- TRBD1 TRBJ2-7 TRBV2 CASRPDRGPYEQYF TGTGCCAGCAGACCGGACAGGGGGCCCTACGAGCAGTACTTC
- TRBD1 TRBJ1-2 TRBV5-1 CASSPSDRYYGYTF TGCGCCAGCAGCCCCTCGGACAGGTACTATGGCTACACCTTC
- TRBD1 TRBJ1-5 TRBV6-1 CASSQDRDQPQHF TGTGCCAGCAGTCAAGACAGGGACCAGCCCCAGCATTTT
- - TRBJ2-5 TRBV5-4 CASSLNSLETQYF TGTGCCAGCAGCTTGAACTCTTTAGAGACCCAGTACTTC
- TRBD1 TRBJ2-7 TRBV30 CAWSPGRNRGLPITSYEQYF TGTGCCTGGAGCCCAGGGAGGAACAGGGGGCTCCCTATAACCTCCTACGAGCAGTACTTC
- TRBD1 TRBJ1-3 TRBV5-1 CASSGRGTAGNTIYF TGCGCCAGCAGCGGCAGGGGGACGGCTGGAAACACCATATATTTT
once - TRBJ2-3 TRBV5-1 CASSLSGPLTDTQYF TGCGCCAGCAGCTTGAGCGGCCCTCTGACAGATACGCAGTATTTT
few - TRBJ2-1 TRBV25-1 CASSPQGYNEQFF TGTGCCAGCAGTCCCCAGGGCTACAATGAGCAGTTCTTC
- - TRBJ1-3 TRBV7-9 CASSPTRSGNTIYF TGTGCCAGCAGCCCTACCCGCTCTGGAAACACCATATATTTT
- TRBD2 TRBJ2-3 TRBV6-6 CASSYMAGVSTDTQYF TGTGCCAGCAGTTACATGGCGGGAGTGAGCACAGATACGCAGTATTTT
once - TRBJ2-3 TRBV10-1 CASRLQGTDTQYF TGCGCCAGCAGACTACAGGGAACAGATACGCAGTATTTT
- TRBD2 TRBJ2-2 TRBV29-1 CSVDTAGGVGTGELFF TGCAGCGTTGACACAGCGGGGGGGGTGGGCACCGGGGAGCTGTTTTTT
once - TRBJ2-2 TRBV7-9 CASSFFPGANTGELFF TGTGCCAGCAGCTTCTTCCCGGGGGCGAACACCGGGGAGCTGTTTTTT
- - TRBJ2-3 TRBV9 CASSVRRADTQYF TGTGCCAGCAGCGTTCGCAGGGCAGATACGCAGTATTTT
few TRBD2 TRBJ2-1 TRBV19 CASSPRTSGTSFRLGSYNEQFF TGTGCCAGTAGTCCCCGGACTAGCGGGACATCTTTCAGGCTCGGTTCCTACAATGAGCAGTTCTTC
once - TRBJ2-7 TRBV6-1 CASSELRALVQEQYF TGTGCCAGCAGTGAATTGAGAGCGTTAGTACAAGAGCAGTACTTC
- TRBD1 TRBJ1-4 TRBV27 CASSSGGEKLFF TGTGCCAGCAGTTCAGGGGGTGAAAAACTGTTTTTT
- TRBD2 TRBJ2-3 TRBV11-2 CASSSRTSGGGTQYF TGTGCCAGCAGCTCGAGGACTAGCGGGGGTGGAACGCAGTATTTT
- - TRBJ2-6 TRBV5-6 CASSSRRSGANVLTF TGTGCCAGCAGCTCCCGGCGGTCTGGGGCCAACGTCCTGACTTTC
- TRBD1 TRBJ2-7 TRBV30 CAWSVGQEVAEQYF TGTGCCTGGAGTGTTGGACAGGAGGTTGCCGAGCAGTACTTC
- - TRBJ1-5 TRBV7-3 CASRPTGQPQHF TGTGCCAGCAGGCCCACGGGTCAGCCCCAGCATTTT
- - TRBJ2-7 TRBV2 CASSEANSPFVYEQYF TGTGCCAGCAGTGAAGCAAACAGCCCTTTCGTCTACGAGCAGTACTTC
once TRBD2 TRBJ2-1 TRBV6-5 CASSQGLAGPEQFF TGTGCCAGCAGTCAGGGACTAGCGGGCCCTGAGCAGTTCTTC